One sample yielded the 25 T cell receptor beta chains listed below, sequenced in a study of beta chain features in type 1 diabetes. Expressed TCRB transcripts were sequenced, since all the RNA that had been isolated was reverse transcribed. Sequenced by immunoSEQ multiplex PCR; TCRdb stores in-frame clones only, minus some. Of 300,000 to 350,000 clones listed, around 9.3% are singletons. These receptors' targets are unknown. Study results and caveats: All four CD4+ subsets of Type 1 diabetes patients contained TCRB CDR3s that were moderately but significantly shorter.

What was sequenced was central memory CD4+ T cells from blood. All receptors derive from a man aged 25 to 40 with type 1 diabetes.

The chain recombines TRBV18 with TRBJ2-1, with TRBD1 as a possible D gene (6 bases). CDR3 length: 16 amino acids. In germline, CDR1 is KGHSH, CDR2 LQKENI. V gave up 3 bases and J gave up 0 bases, with 12 bases separating them. CDR3 coding DNA: TGTGCCAGCTCACCGGGGCAGGACAGCTCCTACAATGAGCAGTTCTTC. It yields the protein CASSPGQDSSYNEQFF.

This clone has just a few counts. This chain connects TRBV2 to TRBJ2-5; D is perhaps TRBD1 (5 bases). Germline lookup yields CDR1 SNHLY and CDR2 FYNNEI. The CDR3 contains 15 residues. The V gene lost 2 bases and the J gene lost 2 bases, with 12 bases spanning the gap. DNA for the CDR3: TGTGCCAGCAGTGAACAGGGCCCCTCTCAAGAGACCCAGTACTTC. Translated, it gives CASSEQGPSQETQYF.

The chain is built from TRBV7-2 and TRBJ2-4; TRBD2 might be the D (6 bases). Germline V lookup: CDR1 SGHTA, CDR2 FQGNSA. Trimming pared 1 base from V and 1 base from J, leaving 11 bases between. The CDR3 has 16 residues. The CDR3 DNA reads as TGTGCCAGCAGCTTAGTCCTGGGGGGTGCCAAAAACATTCAGTACTTC. Protein: CASSLVLGGAKNIQYF.

The V call is TRBV7-8, the J call TRBJ2-5; 13 bases are a match to TRBD2. The V segment lost 4 bases and the J segment 5 bases; nucleotides outside the gene matches: 10. The CDR3 totals 17 residues. Germline V gene sequence: CDR1 SGHVS, CDR2 FQNEAQ. CDR3 sequence: CASSSAGTSGVHETQYF. The CDR3 DNA is TGTGCCAGCAGCTCAGCCGGGACTAGCGGGGTCCACGAGACCCAGTACTTC. The entire variable domain, with the rest obtained from reference TRBV7-8 and TRBJ2-5, is as follows: GAGVSQSPRYKVAKRGQDVALRCDPISGHVSLFWYQQALGQGPEFLTYFQNEAQLDKSGLPSDRFFAERPEGSVSTLKIQRTQQEDSAVYLCASSSAGTSGVHETQYFGPGTRLLVL.

In its sample, this clone was seen a few times. This sequence joins TRBV2 and TRBJ1-2, with 9 bases aligning to TRBD1. The germline gives CDR1 SNHLY, CDR2 FYNNEI. This CDR3 is built from 14 residues. After removal of 6 bases from V and 2 bases from J, the junction contained 4 bases not matched to a gene. CDR3: CASSRTGVNYGYTF. CDR3 nucleotide sequence: TGTGCCAGCAGCCGGACAGGGGTAAACTATGGCTACACCTTC. Using reference TRBV2 and TRBJ1-2 for the parts outside the CDR3, the full variable domain is EPEVTQTPSHQVTQMGQEVILRCVPISNHLYFYWYRQILGQKVEFLVSFYNNEISEKSEIFDDQFSVERPDGSNFTLKIRSTKLEDSAMYFCASSRTGVNYGYTFGSGTRLTVV.

V and J are TRBV2 and TRBJ2-7; TRBD1 agrees at 11 bases. Per germline, CDR1 SNHLY and CDR2 FYNNEI. The V segment lost 6 bases and the J segment 6 bases; nucleotides outside the gene matches: 10. This CDR3 region has 15 residues. The CDR3 reads CASRDGTGGSSEQYF. CDR3 sequence (DNA): TGTGCCAGCAGGGATGGGACAGGGGGGTCCAGCGAGCAGTACTTC.

This clone was observed a few times. The rearrangement links TRBV2 to TRBJ2-3; D ambiguous. The CDR3 spans 13 residues. Germline V gene data show CDR1 as SNHLY and CDR2 as FYNNEI. Trimming took off 7 bases at V and 1 base at J, with 9 bases between the two ends. The chain's CDR3 is CASTLLGTDTQYF. CDR3 bases: TGTGCCAGCACCCTACTCGGCACAGATACGCAGTATTTT.

This clone was seen a few times. The chain uses TRBV5-4 and TRBJ2-1; D is unclear. This CDR3 contains 11 residues. Germline assignment: CDR1 SGHNT and CDR2 YYREEE (reference sequence). V was shortened by 0 bases and J by 8 bases, with 3 bases between the two germline ends. The CDR3 spells CASSLGYEQFF. CDR3 in DNA: TGTGCCAGCAGCTTGGGCTATGAGCAGTTCTTC.

This clone was picked up many times. The V call is TRBV28, the J call TRBJ2-4, with 9 bases that match TRBD1. V dropped 5 bases and J dropped 7; count of bases not matched to a gene: 6. Germline lookup yields CDR1 MDHEN and CDR2 SYDVKM. The CDR3 sequence is 14 residues long. The DNA of the CDR3 is TGTGCCAGCAGTCCACAGACAGGGGGGAACATTCAGTACTTC. Its translation is CASSPQTGGNIQYF. Together with reference TRBV28 and TRBJ2-4, the CDR3 gives the full variable domain: DVKVTQSSRYLVKRTGEKVFLECVQDMDHENMFWYRQDPGLGLRLIYFSYDVKMKEKGDIPEGYSVSREKKERFSLILESASTNQTSMYLCASSPQTGGNIQYFGAGTRLSVL.

This clone has only a few counts. CDR3 residues: CASSVSGGTGETQYF. In DNA form, the CDR3 reads TGTGCCAGCAGCGTCAGCGGGGGGACCGGCGAGACCCAGTACTTC. The chain joins TRBV9 to TRBJ2-5; 9 positions match TRBD2. This CDR3 region has 15 residues. The J segment lost 5 bases and the V segment lost 2 bases, leaving 7 bases of the junction unmatched. CDR1 and CDR2 (germline): SGDLS, YYNGEE.

This clone has just a few counts. The V call is TRBV14, the J call TRBJ2-7, with D maybe TRBD1 (5 bases). V dropped 7 bases and J dropped 6 bases, with 16 bases sitting between them. CDR1 is SGHDN, CDR2 FVKESK, per germline. This CDR3 is 13 amino acids long. The CDR3 sequence is CASKPLGALEQYF. As DNA, the CDR3 is TGTGCCAGCAAGCCTCTAGGGGCCCTCGAGCAGTACTTC.

This clone was observed a handful of times. The chain recombines TRBV7-2 with TRBJ1-5; 9 bases align to TRBD1. V was clipped by 4 bases and J by 11 bases; unmatched bases: 12. Germline V gives CDR1 SGHTA, CDR2 FQGNSA. The CDR3 loop spans 15 amino acids. The CDR3 DNA follows: TGTGCCAGCAGCTCAGGGGGACAGGGAGTAGGGGCCCAGCATTTT. It yields the protein CASSSGGQGVGAQHF.

V gene TRBV12-5 combines with J gene TRBJ2-1; 7 nucleotides agree with TRBD2. CDR1 is LGHNT, CDR2 FRNRAP, per germline. V gave up 6 bases and J gave up 0 bases; unmatched junction bases: 8. This CDR3 contains 16 residues. The CDR3 nucleotides read TGTGCTAGTGGCCCCCCCGGGACTACCTCCTACAATGAGCAGTTCTTC. This encodes CASGPPGTTSYNEQFF.

The chain uses TRBV5-1 and TRBJ1-1; 7 bases are a match to TRBD1. Germline-derived CDR1 and CDR2 are SGHRS and YFSETQ. V shed 4 bases and J 6 bases; nucleotides not matched to a gene: 6. The CDR3 consists of 13 residues. The CDR3, as DNA: TGCGCCAGCAGCGAGGGACAGTACCCTGAAGCTTTCTTT. Translating gives CASSEGQYPEAFF.

Many counts were recorded for this clone. The CDR3 sequence is CASSLGTKQPQHF. In DNA, the CDR3 is TGTGCCAGCAGCTTGGGGACAAAGCAGCCCCAGCATTTT. The chain joins TRBV5-6 to TRBJ1-5; D might be TRBD1 (5 bases). CDR1 and CDR2 (germline): SGHDT, YYEEEE. The CDR3 length is 13 residues. Trimming took 0 bases from V and 7 from J, leaving 8 bases between them.

This chain joins TRBV7-2 and TRBJ2-5; the match to TRBD1 covers 11 bases. The V gene end was trimmed by 5 bases and the J gene end by 0 bases; junction bases not matched to a gene: 5. The CDR3 is made up of 16 amino acids. Germline V gives CDR1 SGHTA, CDR2 FQGNSA. This CDR3 is CASSPRDRGYQETQYF. In DNA form, the CDR3 reads TGTGCCAGCAGCCCCAGGGACAGGGGGTACCAAGAGACCCAGTACTTC.

This clone was recorded a few times. The chain employs TRBV5-6 and TRBJ2-3; D gene uncertain. The ends were cut back, 7 bases at V and 4 bases at J, with 16 bases in the middle. The CDR3 loop spans 14 amino acids. Germline lookup yields CDR1 SGHDT and CDR2 YYEEEE. Written as DNA, the CDR3 is TGTGCCAGCCGGCCCCCAGCGCCTTCAGATACGCAGTATTTT. This gives the protein CASRPPAPSDTQYF.

The sample holds a few counts of this clone. The J gene is TRBJ1-4, the V gene TRBV1. TRBV1 is a pseudogene segment. This CDR3 is 13 amino acids long. As DNA, the CDR3 is TGCACCAGCAGCCCAACTCGAGGGGGGAAACTGTTTTTT. It yields the protein CTSSPTRGGKLFF.

The rearrangement uses TRBV5-4 and TRBJ1-1, with D uncertain. CDR3 size: 14 residues. Deletions cut 3 bases from V and 7 bases from J, with 16 bases between. Germline values: CDR1 SGHNT, CDR2 YYREEE (reference sequence). The CDR3 sequence is CASSSEGGRSEAFF. As DNA, the CDR3 is TGTGCCAGCAGCTCGGAGGGTGGGAGAAGTGAAGCTTTCTTT.

This clone was recorded a few times. J is TRBJ1-6 and V is TRBV4-3; 9 nucleotides align to TRBD1. Per the germline V gene, CDR1 is LGHNA and CDR2 is YSLEER. The CDR3 consists of 14 residues. V gave up 4 bases and J gave up 10 bases; unmatched junction bases: 5. The CDR3 bases are TGCGCCAGCAGCCCGGGACAGGGAGGATCACCCCTCCACTTT. Its translation: CASSPGQGGSPLHF.

This chain links TRBV10-1 with TRBJ2-6; D is unresolved. The CDR3 covers 15 residues. V lost 3 bases and J lost 2, with 8 bases in between. The germline CDR1 and CDR2 sequences are WNHNN and SYGVQD (reference sequence). CDR3 in amino acids: CASSDPRTGANVLTF. CDR3 bases: TGCGCCAGCAGTGATCCGCGTACTGGGGCCAACGTCCTGACTTTC.

This chain connects TRBV9 to TRBJ2-2; tentatively, D is TRBD2 (6 bases). The CDR3 spans 12 residues. The V gene lost 3 bases and the J gene lost 7 bases, with 7 bases spanning the gap. Looked up from germline, CDR1 is SGDLS and CDR2 is YYNGEE. CDR3 nucleotide sequence: TGTGCCAGCAGCGCCGGGGGCGGGGAGCTGTTTTTT. Protein: CASSAGGGELFF.

This clone was seen a handful of times. The chain uses TRBV6-5 and TRBJ1-1; 7 bases match TRBD1. The V gene's germline CDR1 is MNHEY and CDR2 SVGAGI. The CDR3 is 15 residues long. J lost 2 bases, V lost 6 bases, and 9 bases had no gene match. The CDR3: CASSPRGGGNTEAFF. CDR3 sequence (DNA): TGTGCCAGCAGCCCCCGAGGGGGCGGCAACACTGAAGCTTTCTTT.

On this clone itself: At one boundary the junction diverges from the germline segment, which might be a read error. V gene TRBV30 combines with J gene TRBJ2-3, with 16 bases matching TRBD2. Germline V gene data show CDR1 as GTSNPN and CDR2 as SVGIG (reference sequence). The CDR3 loop spans 16 amino acids. CDR3 residues: CAGSGTSGGATDTQYF. The DNA of the CDR3 is TGTGCCGGGAGCGGGACTAGCGGGGGGGCCACAGATACGCAGTATTTT.

A remark on this clone: The junction differs from germline at one of its ends, possibly a read error. This chain joins TRBV5-8 and TRBJ2-1; TRBD1 matches 7 bases. Germline values: CDR1 SGHTS, CDR2 YDEGEE. The length of the CDR3 is 14 residues. In DNA, the CDR3 is TGTGCCAGCAGCCCGATACGCGGCAGGGGGTTCATGCTCTTC. It translates to CASSPIRGRGFMLF.